These T cell receptor beta chains were read from a single sample in a study of T cell clonotyping in hematopoietic cell transplantation. Measured with immunoSEQ multiplex PCR; TCRdb has only the in-frame clones, and not every one. The profile shows tens of thousands of clones, approximately 95% of them singletons. The source material was peripheral blood mononuclear cells, sampled before stem cell transplant. The source of these receptors is a woman in her fifties or sixties with acute myeloid leukemia. Some clones in this sample may be carry-over from other donors' samples. Both conserved end residues are trimmed from each CDR3. The order of the fields is clone size, D gene, V gene, CDR3 protein. A D gene is named only where the DNA matches it firmly. A row's size may be missing; if present it is once, few, many or a size class.

.	TRBD1	TRBV27	ASSLGQGKEY
.	TRBD2	TRBV5-8	ASSISGRQSDEQF
.	.	TRBV11-2	ASSFQGNTEAF
.	TRBD1	TRBV19	ASRDRGSYEQY
.	.	TRBV10-1	ASSESLPREAF
few	TRBD1	TRBV7-6	ASSLWTGMAGELF
.	.	TRBV25-1	ASTPGRELF
.	TRBD1	TRBV6-1	ASSEFPGRGLRETQY
.	TRBD1	TRBV19	ASSIGDRGTGELF
.	.	TRBV28	ASSSAYEGATNEKLF
.	.	TRBV11-2	ASSPNRAQVWEQY
.	.	TRBV23-1	AWGRRAYEQY
.	.	TRBV15	ATSRDKETQY
.	.	TRBV27	ASSWGGAGYSNQPQH
.	.	TRBV19	ASSSGVSYNEQF
.	.	TRBV7-6	ASSLSKSSGNTIY
.	.	TRBV5-6	ASSFRQGAEAF
.	TRBD1	TRBV19	ASSKDREEGEQY
.	.	TRBV19	ASSIDLATSDRY
.	TRBD1	TRBV7-2	ASSPRTGNNEKLF
once	TRBD1	TRBV28	ASKLQGIRNSPLH
.	.	TRBV10-2	ASTPPSWGPELYEQY
.	TRBD2	TRBV10-1	ASSESNGGSITGELF
.	.	TRBV9	ASSANTGHPTGELF
once	TRBD2	TRBV4-2	ASSPGTRGDTQY
.	TRBD1	TRBV29-1	SVELGQAYEQY
.	.	TRBV2	ASSFNRVWGYT
.	.	TRBV6-5	ASSLTGTVGFDEQF
once	.	TRBV30	AWDRGRGRGYSNQPQH
.	.	TRBV27	ASSLIRGEAF
.	.	TRBV30	AWSVGFPDTQY
.	.	TRBV2	ASSYGGAGKDTQY
once	.	TRBV6-4	ASSEERGEKLF
.	.	TRBV30	AWSGVGTDTQY
.	.	TRBV5-4	ASSDTGLYGYT
.	.	TRBV11-2	ASSLNQDYGYT
.	.	TRBV19	ASSIQGYEQY
once	.	TRBV5-4	ASSLPGHGNVLT
.	.	TRBV9	ASSTGQYQETQY
.	.	TRBV19	ASSPGDYGYT
.	TRBD2	TRBV27	ASRRYPPSSGSSYEQY
.	.	TRBV7-2	ASSQDRPSNQPQH
.	.	TRBV7-6	ASSRPRGDSSYEQY
.	.	TRBV30	AWSVGLGGYT
.	.	TRBV7-2	ASSSGANYGYT
.	.	TRBV5-4	ASSLRAGTGDEQF
.	.	TRBV11-2	ASSPSNTGELF
.	.	TRBV7-9	ASSLDFGQSYEQY